This T cell receptor beta chain was retrieved from a study of cytomegalovirus exposure and HLA in healthy donors. CDR1 and CDR2 from the germline V gene are SGHRS and YFSETQ. The CDR3 spans 13 residues. Trimming took 0 bases from V and 4 from J, leaving 8 bases between them. Both 60 Vbeta primers and 13 Jbeta primers went into the PCR. TCRdb's table, derived via immunoSEQ multiplex PCR, lists solely in-frame clones and lacks some. The sample gives about 190,000 clones, approximately 84% of which show up once; over 2% is in the top ten. Notes on the study in general: HLA-A and HLA-B allele assignments for most subjects were reportedly predicted accurately using TCR beta sequences. An ancestry cluster, one associated with Asian ancestry, reportedly showed fewer N-insertions than the roughly 610-donor mean in a later analysis. Cytomegalovirus-associated status was assigned to fewer than 200 TCR beta chains. In a later analysis, TCR beta V- and J-gene trimming showed a link to a missense DCLRE1C variant.

As for this clone: No antigen is known for it.

Sequenced material: PBMCs. The sequence came from a woman aged 45-65 years in good health and CMV-seropositive. The V call is TRBV5-1, the J call TRBJ2-7; no firm D call. CDR3 in DNA: TGCGCCAGCAGCTTGGGGCCCGATTACGAGCAGTACTTC. Amino acid sequence: CASSLGPDYEQYF.